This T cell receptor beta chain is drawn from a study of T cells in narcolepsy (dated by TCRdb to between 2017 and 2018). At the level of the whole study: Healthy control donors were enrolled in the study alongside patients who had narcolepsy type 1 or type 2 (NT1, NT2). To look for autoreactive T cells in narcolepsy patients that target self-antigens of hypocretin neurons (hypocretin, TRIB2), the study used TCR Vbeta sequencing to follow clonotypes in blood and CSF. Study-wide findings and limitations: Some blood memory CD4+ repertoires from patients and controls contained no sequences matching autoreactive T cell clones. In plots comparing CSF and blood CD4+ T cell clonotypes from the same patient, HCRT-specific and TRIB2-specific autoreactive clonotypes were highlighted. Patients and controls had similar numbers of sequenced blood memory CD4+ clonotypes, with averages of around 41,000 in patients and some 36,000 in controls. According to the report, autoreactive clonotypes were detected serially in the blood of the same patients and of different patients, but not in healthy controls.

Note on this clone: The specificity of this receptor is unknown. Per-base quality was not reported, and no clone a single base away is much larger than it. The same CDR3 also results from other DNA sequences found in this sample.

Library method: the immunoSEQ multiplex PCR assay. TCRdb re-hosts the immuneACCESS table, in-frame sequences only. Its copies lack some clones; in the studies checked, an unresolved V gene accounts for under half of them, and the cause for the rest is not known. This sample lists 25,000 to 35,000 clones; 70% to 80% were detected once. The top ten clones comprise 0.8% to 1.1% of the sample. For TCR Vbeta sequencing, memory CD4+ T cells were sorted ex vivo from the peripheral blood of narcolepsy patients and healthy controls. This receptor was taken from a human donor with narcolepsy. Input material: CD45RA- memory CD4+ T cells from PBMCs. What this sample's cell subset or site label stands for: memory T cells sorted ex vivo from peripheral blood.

The CDR3 protein is CASSLTDTQYF. The DNA is TGTGCCAGCAGCCTAACAGATACGCAGTATTTT. This chain joins TRBV28 to TRBJ2-3; the D gene is unclear. Deletion took 6 bases off V and 3 bases off J, with a span of 4 bases between the germline ends. CDR1 and CDR2 (MDHEN, SYDVKM) derive from the germline V gene. Its CDR3 holds 11 amino acids, cysteine through phenylalanine. Only the CDR3 DNA stays, 33 bases, in frame from base 1.